Detailed here is one T cell receptor beta chain. This CDR3 is 13 amino acids long. Germline V lookup: CDR1 SNHLY, CDR2 FYNNEI. V was pared by 5 bases and J by 1 base, with 8 bases between. This entry is derived from a study of T cell responses to AZD1222 COVID-19 vaccine. TCRdb's table, derived via immunoSEQ multiplex PCR, lists solely in-frame clones and lacks some. The sample records about 140,000 clones, 92% being singletons. The receptor was derived from an adult who received the AZD1222 COVID-19 vaccine. The sample consisted of peripheral blood, taken 28 days after the second AZD1222 dose. The genes are TRBV2 and TRBJ1-1; D gene ambiguous. The CDR3 sequence: CASSLDGNTEAFF. As DNA, the CDR3 is TGTGCCAGCAGTTTGGACGGGAACACTGAAGCTTTCTTT.